These 26 T cell receptor beta chains originate from one sample sequenced in a study of T cells after posttransplantation cyclophosphamide. Clones were read by immunoSEQ multiplex PCR, and TCRdb kept only the in-frame ones, dropping some. Counted here are approximately 45,000 clones, about 90% occurring once; the ten biggest clones make up around 3.1%. The sample comprised PBMCs. The receptors originated from a woman in her fifties or sixties in good health and a related stem cell transplant donor.

V usage is TRBV7-3 and J usage is TRBJ2-3, with a tentative D call TRBD2 (5 bases). Trimming stripped 4 bases from V and 2 bases from J, with 10 bases between. From germline, CDR1 is SGHTA and CDR2 FQGTGA. This CDR3 has 14 amino acids. In DNA, the CDR3 is TGTGCCAGCAGCTCATACGGGGTCACAGATACGCAGTATTTT. As protein: CASSSYGVTDTQYF.

The gene calls are TRBV18 and TRBJ1-1, with a weak D call TRBD1 (6 bases). Trimming removed 0 bases at V and 2 bases at J, with 10 bases between. Germline values: CDR1 KGHSH, CDR2 LQKENI. This CDR3 spans 15 amino acids. CDR3 coding DNA: TGTGCCAGCTCACCACCACGGGACACTAACACTGAAGCTTTCTTT. Amino acid sequence: CASSPPRDTNTEAFF.

This clone was observed a single time. Here the CDR3 reads CASSFSGHLRRGETQYF. DNA for the CDR3: TGTGCCAGCAGCTTTAGTGGGCATCTTAGGAGGGGAGAGACCCAGTACTTC. The chain joins TRBV7-9 to TRBJ2-5; D may be TRBD2 (6 bases). This CDR3 is 17 amino acids long. The germline V gene encodes CDR1 SEHNR and CDR2 FQNEAQ (reference sequence). V lost 3 bases and J 4 bases, leaving 21 bases between the germline ends.

This clone was seen a single time. The chain carries TRBV5-1 and TRBJ1-1, with a tentative D call TRBD1 (5 bases). V gave up 2 bases and J gave up 6 bases, with 11 bases separating them. The CDR3 has 13 amino acids. CDR1 and CDR2 from the germline V gene are SGHRS and YFSETQ. In nucleotides, the CDR3 is TGCGCCAGCAGCTTTCAGGGTATCCCTGAAGCTTTCTTT. Its translation is CASSFQGIPEAFF.

CDR3 nucleotide sequence: TGCGCCAGCAGCTTGGATCTAGCGGGAGGGCCCAACAATGAGCAGTTCTTC. Amino acid sequence: CASSLDLAGGPNNEQFF. This rearrangement joins TRBV5-1 to TRBJ2-1; the match to TRBD2 covers 12 bases. Germline CDR1 SGHRS, CDR2 YFSETQ. With V trimmed by 0 bases and J by 5 bases, 6 bases remained unmatched. This CDR3 comprises 17 residues.

The chain carries TRBV5-1 and TRBJ1-2; 8 bases match TRBD1. The CDR3 is 14 residues long. From germline, CDR1 is SGHRS and CDR2 YFSETQ. The V and J ends lost 5 bases and 8 bases, in that order; junction bases with no gene match: 11. The CDR3 protein is CASRQQGVTGGYTF. For the CDR3, the DNA is TGCGCCAGCAGGCAACAGGGGGTAACTGGAGGCTACACCTTC.

CDR3 DNA sequence: TGTGCCAGTCACACAGGGAACACTGAAGCTTTCTTT. Residues: CASHTGNTEAFF. The rearrangement joins TRBV19 to TRBJ1-1; D possibly corresponds to TRBD1 (5 bases). This CDR3 spans 12 amino acids. Trimming pared 8 bases from V and 1 base from J, leaving 8 bases between. Germline V gives CDR1 LNHDA, CDR2 SQIVND (reference sequence).

DNA for the CDR3: TGTGCCAGCTCACCACCTAGTCTCGCAGGAGGATACGAGCAGTACTTC. Translating it yields CASSPPSLAGGYEQYF. The chain uses TRBV18 and TRBJ2-7; D might be TRBD2 (5 bases). V was trimmed by 0 bases and J by 4 bases, leaving 16 bases between them. The CDR3 is 16 residues long. Looked up from germline, CDR1 is KGHSH and CDR2 is LQKENI. Full variable domain (missing parts from reference TRBV18 and TRBJ2-7): NAGVMQNPRHLVRRRGQEARLRCSPMKGHSHVYWYRQLPEEGLKFMVYLQKENIIDESGMPKERFSAEFPKEGPSILRIQQVVRGDSAAYFCASSPPSLAGGYEQYFGPGTRLTVT.

The chain carries TRBV9 and TRBJ1-1; D not resolved. This CDR3 region has 14 residues. Germline V gives CDR1 SGDLS, CDR2 YYNGEE. V lost 2 bases and J lost 6, with 14 bases in between. The CDR3 reads CASSVGQFGSEAFF. Written as DNA, the CDR3 is TGTGCCAGCAGCGTGGGCCAGTTTGGGTCTGAAGCTTTCTTT.

CDR3 protein: CASSGERGDAETQYF. As DNA, the CDR3 is TGTGCCAGCAGCGGCGAGCGGGGCGATGCGGAGACCCAGTACTTC. V gene TRBV5-4 combines with J gene TRBJ2-5; 7 bases are shared with TRBD2. CDR1 is SGHNT, CDR2 YYREEE, per germline (reference sequence). The CDR3 is made up of 15 amino acids. V dropped 4 bases and J dropped 5; count of bases not matched to a gene: 11.

V usage is TRBV7-2 and J usage is TRBJ2-7; 8 nucleotides line up with TRBD2. CDR3 length equals 17 residues. Germline-derived CDR1 and CDR2 are SGHTA and FQGNSA. J was trimmed by 3 bases and V by 0 bases; bases with no gene match: 10. The CDR3 DNA is TGTGCCAGCAGCTTAGCGCGTCCAGCGGGGGAATACTACGAGCAGTACTTC. It is translated as CASSLARPAGEYYEQYF.

The chain uses TRBV10-2 and TRBJ2-7; 7 bases fit TRBD2. Trimming removed 4 bases from V and 2 bases from J; junction bases left unmatched: 8. This CDR3 contains 15 residues. CDR1 WSHSY and CDR2 SAAADI come from the germline V gene. As DNA, the CDR3 is TGCGCCAGCAGTGTTTCGCGGGAGATTACCTACGAGCAGTACTTC. It yields the protein CASSVSREITYEQYF.

The chain is built from TRBV10-3 and TRBJ2-7; 7 bases agree with TRBD1. CDR1 ENHRY and CDR2 SYGVKD come from the germline V gene. V trimming: 5 bases; J trimming: 5 bases; junction bases outside the gene matches: 9. This CDR3 region has 14 residues. CDR3 residues: CAISSRDSKDEQYF. The CDR3 DNA reads as TGTGCCATCAGTTCCCGGGACAGTAAGGACGAGCAGTACTTC.

This rearrangement joins TRBV9 to TRBJ1-6; no reliable D call. Germline values: CDR1 SGDLS, CDR2 YYNGEE. The CDR3 sequence is 14 residues long. V dropped 0 bases and J dropped 7 bases, with 8 bases sitting between them. The CDR3 DNA follows: TGTGCCAGCAGCGTAGCCCCCAGGAATTCACCCCTCCACTTT. This translates into CASSVAPRNSPLHF.

As for this clone: The conserved phenylalanine or tryptophan is not found at the CDR3 terminus, so this likely reflects a read error. The gene calls are TRBV6-5 and TRBJ1-4; D remains ambiguous. The CDR3 has 14 amino acids. V shed 2 bases and J shed 0 bases, with 4 bases lying between them. Germline CDR1 is MNHEY and CDR2 is SVGAGI. The CDR3 DNA sequence: TGTGCCAGCAGTTACGGGTCAACTAATGAAAAACTGTTTCTT. Residues: CASSYGSTNEKLFL.

In its sample, this clone was seen once. The rearrangement uses TRBV6-1 and TRBJ2-7, with TRBD1 matching 7 bases. The CDR3 spans 13 residues. After removal of 5 bases from V and 2 bases from J, the junction contained 3 bases not matched to a gene. Germline V gives CDR1 MNHNS, CDR2 SASEGT. The CDR3 DNA reads as TGTGCCAGCAGTCGGGGACAGACCTACGAGCAGTACTTC. This gives the protein CASSRGQTYEQYF.

The V gene is TRBV5-1, the J gene TRBJ2-2; D is possibly TRBD2 (5 bases). Germline assignment: CDR1 SGHRS and CDR2 YFSETQ. The CDR3 is 15 amino acids. Trimming took off 0 bases at V and 1 base at J, with 7 bases between the two ends. CDR3 nucleotide sequence: TGCGCCAGCAGCTTGGAGGCGGGGAACACCGGGGAGCTGTTTTTT. Translation: CASSLEAGNTGELFF.

This clone was seen just once. The chain employs TRBV2 and TRBJ2-7; possible D gene TRBD2, 5 bases. The CDR3 runs 13 residues. The V end was cut by 9 bases, the J end by 0 bases, with 12 bases between. Germline CDR1 is SNHLY and CDR2 is FYNNEI. As DNA, the CDR3 is TGTGCCAGTAAGGACTCGCCCTCCTACGAGCAGTACTTC. This gives the protein CASKDSPSYEQYF. The full variable domain, with the rest looked up from reference TRBV2 and TRBJ2-7, is EPEVTQTPSHQVTQMGQEVILRCVPISNHLYFYWYRQILGQKVEFLVSFYNNEISEKSEIFDDQFSVERPDGSNFTLKIRSTKLEDSAMYFCASKDSPSYEQYFGPGTRLTVT.

The chain carries TRBV30 and TRBJ1-6; TRBD1 agrees at 7 bases. V lost 8 bases to trimming and J lost 7 bases; unmatched junction nucleotides: 8. The CDR3 is 13 residues long. CDR1 GTSNPN and CDR2 SVGIG come from the germline V gene (reference sequence). CDR3 DNA sequence: TGTGCCCGCTATGACAGGGAAAATTCACCCCTCCACTTT. This encodes CARYDRENSPLHF. Using reference TRBV30 and TRBJ1-6 for the parts outside the CDR3, the full variable domain is SQTIHQWPATLVQPVGSPLSLECTVEGTSNPNLYWYRQAAGRGLQLLFYSVGIGQISSEVPQNLSASRPQDRQFILSSKKLLLSDSGFYLCARYDRENSPLHFGNGTRLTVT.

This clone has only one observation. The chain recombines TRBV18 with TRBJ1-1; 8 nucleotides match TRBD1. The CDR3 consists of 15 residues. J lost 4 bases, V lost 3 bases, and 7 bases had no gene match. The V gene's germline CDR1 is KGHSH and CDR2 LQKENI. The CDR3 sequence: CASSPPDREGTEAFF. CDR3 coding DNA: TGTGCCAGCTCACCCCCGGACAGGGAGGGCACTGAAGCTTTCTTT.

The V call is TRBV7-8, the J call TRBJ2-7, with a tentative D call TRBD1 (5 bases). Germline assignment: CDR1 SGHVS and CDR2 FQNEAQ. V was pared by 2 bases and J by 0 bases, with 8 bases between. The CDR3 extends over 14 amino acids. This CDR3 is CASSLRGDSYEQYF. The CDR3 DNA reads as TGTGCCAGCAGCTTAAGGGGCGACTCCTACGAGCAGTACTTC.

This chain joins TRBV4-2 and TRBJ1-1, with a possible D match to TRBD1 (6 bases). Trimming cost V 3 bases and J 7 bases, with 21 bases left between them. The length of the CDR3 is 16 residues. Looked up from germline, CDR1 is LGHNA and CDR2 is YNFKEQ. As DNA, the CDR3 is TGTGCCAGCAGCCAGGACCCGGGGGGGGGCAGTAATGAAGCTTTCTTT. Protein sequence: CASSQDPGGGSNEAFF.

V and J are TRBV11-1 and TRBJ2-3; no clear D. Germline CDR1 SGHAT, CDR2 FQDESV (reference sequence). Trimming shortened V by 5 bases and J by 1 base, and 13 bases separated the two germline ends. The CDR3 sequence is 15 residues long. CDR3 sequence reads: CASSPYLGGTDTQYF. The DNA of the CDR3 is TGTGCCAGCAGCCCCTACCTAGGAGGCACAGATACGCAGTATTTT.

This chain links TRBV7-8 with TRBJ2-2; 7 bases agree with TRBD2. Trimming removed 3 bases from V and 4 bases from J; junction bases left unmatched: 5. The germline gives CDR1 SGHVS, CDR2 FQNEAQ. The CDR3 contains 15 residues. Written as DNA, the CDR3 is TGTGCCAGCAGCTTTGGCGGGAGTCGCACCGGGGAGCTGTTTTTT. Protein sequence: CASSFGGSRTGELFF. The variable domain in full, completed from reference TRBV7-8 and TRBJ2-2, reads GAGVSQSPRYKVAKRGQDVALRCDPISGHVSLFWYQQALGQGPEFLTYFQNEAQLDKSGLPSDRFFAERPEGSVSTLKIQRTQQEDSAVYLCASSFGGSRTGELFFGEGSRLTVL.

This rearrangement joins TRBV27 to TRBJ2-2, with TRBD2 identical over 7 bases. Germline values: CDR1 MNHEY, CDR2 SMNVEV (reference sequence). V shed 0 bases, J shed 1 base, and the junction held 2 bases outside the gene matches. The CDR3 extends over 16 amino acids. Here the CDR3 reads CASSLSASGNTGELFF. In nucleotides, the CDR3 is TGTGCCAGCAGTTTATCAGCTAGCGGGAACACCGGGGAGCTGTTTTTT.

The chain links TRBV27 to TRBJ2-5, with TRBD1 matching over 11 bases. The germline gives CDR1 MNHEY, CDR2 SMNVEV (reference sequence). CDR3 length: 16 amino acids. V shed 5 bases and J 4 bases; nucleotides not matched to a gene: 9. The CDR3 loop is CASSHWGQGGGETQYF. CDR3 in DNA: TGTGCCAGCAGTCACTGGGGACAGGGGGGAGGAGAGACCCAGTACTTC.